Reported below is one T cell receptor (beta chain). Its matching antigen is unknown. The germline V gene has CDR1 SGHDN and CDR2 FVKESK. This CDR3 comprises 16 residues. V shed 1 base and J shed 1 base, with 14 bases lying between them. The data are from a study of cytomegalovirus exposure and HLA in healthy donors. Study-level points and caveats: The study flagged 150 to 200 TCR beta chains as cytomegalovirus-associated. When a later analysis was performed, an Asian-associated ancestry cluster reportedly had fewer N-insertions than the approximately 600-donor mean.

The PCR contained 60 Vbeta and 13 Jbeta primers. The protocol was immunoSEQ multiplex PCR, while the TCRdb copy is restricted to in-frame clones and leaves out a portion. The table has 180,000 or so clones, 75% seen once; the top ten hold around 8.3%. The origin of this receptor is a woman in her 40s in good health and CMV-seropositive. Input material: PBMCs. The rearrangement links TRBV14 to TRBJ2-7; D unresolved. The CDR3 DNA follows: TGTGCCAGCAGCCAAGGACACGGTTACTTGTCCTACGAGCAGTACTTC. It codes for CASSQGHGYLSYEQYF. Full variable domain (outside the CDR3, taken from reference TRBV14 and TRBJ2-7): EAGVTQFPSHSVIEKGQTVTLRCDPISGHDNLYWYRRVMGKEIKFLLHFVKESKQDESGMPNNRFLAERTGGTYSTLKVQPAELEDSGVYFCASSQGHGYLSYEQYFGPGTRLTVT.